The sample holds a few counts of the clone carrying this T cell receptor beta chain. Its antigen remains unknown. The CDR3 length is 18 residues. J lost 1 base, V lost 3 bases, and 8 bases had no gene match. Germline assignment: CDR1 SGHAT and CDR2 FQDESV (reference sequence). The entry originates in a study of CD8 T cells in ankylosing spondylitis. The study, taken as a whole, reports: In the blood and synovial fluid of reactive arthritis, some motif variants had been previously reported. Clones linked to disease were reported to show significant enrichment in matched ankylosing spondylitis synovial fluid. CD8+ cells made up the disease-linked clones, which were relatively rare in peripheral blood. Characteristic of ankylosing spondylitis blood, it appeared, was a TCR beta motif comprising about eight highly homologous variants.

MiXCR, run by TCRdb on the 5' RACE reads, gives a single entry per CDR3 protein. The data show 500,000 or so distinct CDR3 sequences, 5.3% seen once. The J gene is TRBJ2-2, the V gene TRBV11-1; 10 positions match TRBD2. The specimen sequenced was blood, either unsorted or a sorted T cell fraction (not recorded which). This TCR was recovered from a male donor with ankylosing spondylitis. CDR3 region: CASSFLTGLALNTGELFF. CDR3 DNA: TGTGCCAGCAGCTTTCTTACGGGACTAGCGTTGAACACCGGGGAGCTGTTTTTT. The complete variable domain, with remaining parts taken from reference TRBV11-1 and TRBJ2-2, reads EAEVAQSPRYKITEKSQAVAFWCDPISGHATLYWYRQILGQGPELLVQFQDESVVDDSQLPKDRFSAERLKGVDSTLKIQPAELGDSAMYLCASSFLTGLALNTGELFFGEGSRLTVL.